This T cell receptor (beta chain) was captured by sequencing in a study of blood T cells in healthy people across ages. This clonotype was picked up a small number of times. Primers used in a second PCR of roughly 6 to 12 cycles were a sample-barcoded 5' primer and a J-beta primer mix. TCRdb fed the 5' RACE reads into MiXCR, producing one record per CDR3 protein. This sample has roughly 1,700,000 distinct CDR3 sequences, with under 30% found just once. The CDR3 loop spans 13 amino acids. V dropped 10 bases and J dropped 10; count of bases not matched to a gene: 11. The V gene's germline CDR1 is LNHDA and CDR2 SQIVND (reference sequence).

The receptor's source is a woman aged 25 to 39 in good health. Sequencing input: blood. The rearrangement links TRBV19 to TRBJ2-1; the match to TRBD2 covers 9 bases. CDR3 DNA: TGTGCCACTACGACTAGCGGAGCCGGCGAGCAGTTCTTC. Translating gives CATTTSGAGEQFF.